These T cell receptor beta chains were read from a single sample in a study of T-cell memory formation after mild COVID-19. TCRdb passed the 5' RACE reads through MiXCR, listing each CDR3 protein once. Found here are a few hundred thousand distinct CDR3 sequences, 8.2% of them singletons; the top ten hold approximately 23%. Sample: PBMCs or a T cell subset sorted from them (not recorded which). The receptors derive from a man younger than 35 who had mild COVID-19 (a few samples of this study predate the infection). Cell type and time point are not known. Each CDR3 is given with its conserved first and last residue. The order of the fields is J gene, V gene, CDR3 protein.

J: TRBJ1-4; V: TRBV19; CDR3: CASSRRGQVGEKLFF
J: TRBJ2-7; V: TRBV19; CDR3: CASSRGPLEQYF
J: TRBJ1-3; V: TRBV12-3/TRBV12-4; CDR3: CASSPRVSSGNTIYF
J: TRBJ1-1; V: TRBV7-9; CDR3: CASSYGEGGTEAFF
J: TRBJ2-5; V: TRBV6-6; CDR3: CASSASGTGNRETQYF
J: TRBJ2-7; V: TRBV2; CDR3: CASSEGRTTSYEQYF
J: TRBJ1-2; V: TRBV18; CDR3: CASSPPQAGTGGYTF
J: TRBJ2-4; V: TRBV20-1; CDR3: CSAWDYRAKNIQYF
J: TRBJ2-1; V: TRBV4-1; CDR3: CASSQPGTTIYNEQFF
J: TRBJ1-2; V: TRBV5-4; CDR3: CASSLGQGAWGYTF
J: TRBJ1-5; V: TRBV20-1; CDR3: CSARGQVINQPQHF
J: TRBJ1-4; V: TRBV5-1; CDR3: CASSSGDYATNEKLFF
J: TRBJ2-7; V: TRBV20-1; CDR3: CSTSGGPIYEQYF
J: TRBJ2-5; V: TRBV6-5; CDR3: CASSYYSGQTQYF
J: TRBJ2-2; V: TRBV7-6; CDR3: CASSLRETGNAGELFF
J: TRBJ1-2; V: TRBV6-5; CDR3: CASSYSSRQVYGYTF
J: TRBJ2-7; V: TRBV12-3/TRBV12-4; CDR3: CASKAQGRHEQYF
J: TRBJ1-3; V: TRBV4-3; CDR3: CASSQDPRGTGNTIYF
J: TRBJ2-7; V: TRBV10-3; CDR3: CAISGQGSYEQYF
J: TRBJ1-3; V: TRBV5-1; CDR3: CASSPAGSGNTIYF
J: TRBJ2-5; V: TRBV7-8; CDR3: CASSLAFGFQETQYF
J: TRBJ2-1; V: TRBV9; CDR3: CASSVAGGRSNEQFF
J: TRBJ2-7; V: TRBV7-9; CDR3: CASKQQGGSYEQYF
J: TRBJ2-1; V: TRBV11-3; CDR3: CASSLAVGVEQFF
J: TRBJ1-2; V: TRBV12-3/TRBV12-4; CDR3: CASGDSTNYGYTF
J: TRBJ2-6; V: TRBV6-2/TRBV6-3; CDR3: CASSYGSSYLGANVLTF
J: TRBJ2-3; V: TRBV6-6; CDR3: CASTGGLADTQYF
J: TRBJ1-4; V: TRBV28; CDR3: CASSLVAGAAEKLFF
J: TRBJ1-5; V: TRBV29-1; CDR3: CSVRDSDQPQHF
J: TRBJ2-1; V: TRBV7-8; CDR3: CASSSGGANVEQFF
J: TRBJ2-5; V: TRBV25-1; CDR3: CASSEGGSGQETQYF
J: TRBJ2-5; V: TRBV10-3; CDR3: CATGLAGRETQYF
J: TRBJ2-5; V: TRBV3-1; CDR3: CASSQGVAKTQYF
J: TRBJ2-3; V: TRBV7-9; CDR3: CAGSGHRQDTQYF
J: TRBJ2-5; V: TRBV12-3/TRBV12-4; CDR3: CATGTSGGGETQYF
J: TRBJ2-3; V: TRBV9; CDR3: CASSRGPDTQYF
J: TRBJ1-2; V: TRBV4-3; CDR3: CASRPGTGRMNYGYTF
J: TRBJ2-3; V: TRBV20-1; CDR3: CSALRDRGPPDTQYF
J: TRBJ2-1; V: TRBV10-3; CDR3: CAISDRGREQFF
J: TRBJ2-7; V: TRBV12-3/TRBV12-4; CDR3: CASSPRLAGAQYF
J: TRBJ1-5; V: TRBV28; CDR3: CASSTGYQPQHF